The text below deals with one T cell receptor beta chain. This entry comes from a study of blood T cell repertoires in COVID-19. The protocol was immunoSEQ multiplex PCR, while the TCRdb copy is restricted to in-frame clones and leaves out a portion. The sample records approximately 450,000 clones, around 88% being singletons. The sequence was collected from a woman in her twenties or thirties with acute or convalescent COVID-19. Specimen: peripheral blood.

The CDR3 sequence: CASSHRDRPYEQYF. The CDR3, as DNA: TGTGCCAGCAGCCACCGGGACAGGCCCTACGAGCAGTACTTC. The chain has TRBV7-9 and TRBJ2-7; 8 bases fit TRBD1. The CDR3 spans 14 residues. The germline V gene encodes CDR1 SEHNR and CDR2 FQNEAQ (reference sequence). The J segment lost 2 bases and the V segment lost 5 bases, leaving 5 bases of the junction unmatched.